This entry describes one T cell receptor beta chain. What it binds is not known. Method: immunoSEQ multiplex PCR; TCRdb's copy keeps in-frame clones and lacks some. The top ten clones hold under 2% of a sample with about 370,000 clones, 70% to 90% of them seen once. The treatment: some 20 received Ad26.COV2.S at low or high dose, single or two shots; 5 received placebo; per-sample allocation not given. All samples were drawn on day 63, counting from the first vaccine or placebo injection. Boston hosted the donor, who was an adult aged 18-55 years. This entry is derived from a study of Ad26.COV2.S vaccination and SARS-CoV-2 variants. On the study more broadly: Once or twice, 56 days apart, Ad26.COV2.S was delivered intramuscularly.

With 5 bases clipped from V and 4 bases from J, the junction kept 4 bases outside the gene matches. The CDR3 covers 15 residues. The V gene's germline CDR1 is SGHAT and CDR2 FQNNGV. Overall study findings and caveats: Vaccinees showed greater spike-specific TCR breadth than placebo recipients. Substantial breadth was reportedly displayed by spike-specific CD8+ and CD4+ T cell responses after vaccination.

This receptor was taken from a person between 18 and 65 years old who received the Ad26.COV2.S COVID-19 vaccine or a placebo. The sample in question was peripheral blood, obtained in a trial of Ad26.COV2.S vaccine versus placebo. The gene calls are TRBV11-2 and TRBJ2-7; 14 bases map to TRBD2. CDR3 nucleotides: TGTGCCAGCAGCGGCAGACTAGCGGGAGGGTACGAGCAGTACTTC. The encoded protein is CASSGRLAGGYEQYF.